These 2 T cell receptor beta chains originate from one sample sequenced in a study of cytomegalovirus exposure and HLA in healthy donors. The study ran its PCR with 60 Vbeta and 13 Jbeta primers. Only in-frame clones appear in the TCRdb table, and some are missing; sequencing was by immunoSEQ multiplex PCR. This sample's clone table lists approximately 110,000 clones. Sequenced sample: PBMCs. These receptors all stem from a man between 18 and 35 years old in good health and CMV-seronegative.

The chain combines TRBV11-1 with TRBJ2-7; 11 bases are a match to TRBD2. The germline CDR1 and CDR2 sequences are SGHAT and FQDESV (reference sequence). This CDR3 region has 15 residues. The V gene end was trimmed by 4 bases and the J gene end by 6 bases; junction bases not matched to a gene: 8. The CDR3 DNA follows: TGTGCCAGCAGCTCCCACCTAGCGGGGGGAGCCGAGCAGTACTTC. Protein product: CASSSHLAGGAEQYF.

The chain is built from TRBV10-3 and TRBJ2-2; 8 bases line up with TRBD1. J lost 6 bases, V lost 10 bases, and 7 bases had no gene match. Germline assignment: CDR1 ENHRY and CDR2 SYGVKD. CDR3 length: 13 residues. CDR3 loop: CATGQVGPGELFF. In nucleotides, the CDR3 is TGTGCCACGGGACAGGTGGGACCCGGGGAGCTGTTTTTT.